The 6 T cell receptor beta chains presented below share a single source sample, sequenced in a study of T cells in Graves' hyperthyroidism and ophthalmopathy (dated by TCRdb to between 2018 and 2021). The library was built by means of multiplex PCR. TCRdb lists the instrument as Illumina HiSeq 2000. Amplification of TCR beta CDR3 regions was carried out from RNA transcripts. The first round of RT-PCR for the TCR CDR3 was performed with the HTBI primer set and the Qiagen OneStep RT-PCR kit. The public reads were quality trimmed at Q25 with fastp and then assembled into clones with MiXCR by TCRdb, keeping productive beta chains. Rows are unified per CDR3 protein, each entry keeping the most common DNA and genes. The sample table contains around 240,000 distinct CDR3 sequences; only one count was recorded for 13% to 15% of them. Of the sample, roughly 14% is held by the ten largest clones. The specimen sequenced was blood. Receptors were obtained from a woman aged 40-49 years with Graves' hyperthyroidism that later progressed to Graves' ophthalmopathy.

This clonotype has a count of ten or more. The genes are TRBV3-1 and TRBJ2-1; 15 positions match TRBD2. CDR1 and CDR2 from the germline V gene are LGHDT and YNNKEL (reference sequence). The CDR3 is 19 residues long. J was trimmed by 2 bases and V by 5 bases; bases with no gene match: 10. DNA for the CDR3: TGTGCCAGCAGCGGACGGGGACTAGCGGGAGGTAGCCCCTACAATGAGCAGTTCTTC. Its translation is CASSGRGLAGGSPYNEQFF.

This clonotype showed up many times. CDR3 in amino acids: CASSIGQGNQPQHF. The CDR3 DNA follows: TGTGCCAGCAGCATCGGACAGGGGAATCAGCCCCAGCATTTT. The V call is TRBV28, the J call TRBJ1-5; 9 positions match TRBD1. With V trimmed by 6 bases and J by 4 bases, 4 bases remained unmatched. CDR1 MDHEN and CDR2 SYDVKM come from the germline V gene. The CDR3 sequence is 14 residues long. Variable domain in full (rest from reference TRBV28 and TRBJ1-5): DVKVTQSSRYLVKRTGEKVFLECVQDMDHENMFWYRQDPGLGLRLIYFSYDVKMKEKGDIPEGYSVSREKKERFSLILESASTNQTSMYLCASSIGQGNQPQHFGDGTRLSIL.

In the case of this clonotype: Possible read error: a much larger clone is one base away. The CDR3 end shows no conserved phenylalanine or tryptophan, and so a read error is likely. The V and J genes are TRBV12-3 or TRBV12-4 and TRBJ2-1; D gene unclear. Trimming took off 5 bases at V and 7 bases at J, with 12 bases between the two ends. CDR3 length: 13 residues. The CDR3 region is CASSVIENNEQFL. In nucleotides, the CDR3 is TGTGCCAGCAGTGTCATAGAGAATAATGAGCAGTTCCTC.

This clonotype has ten or more counts. The chain recombines TRBV6-1 with TRBJ2-3, with TRBD2 as a possible D gene (5 bases). Germline V gene sequence: CDR1 MNHNS, CDR2 SASEGT. This CDR3 spans 13 amino acids. Trimming cost V 1 base and J 5 bases, with 7 bases left between them. The CDR3 DNA reads TGTGCCAGCAGTGAAGACCGGGAAGATACGCAGTATTTT. It translates to CASSEDREDTQYF.

This clonotype has a handful of counts. The chain uses TRBV19 and TRBJ1-1, with 7 bases that match TRBD1. V dropped 1 base and J dropped 5; count of bases not matched to a gene: 4. In germline, CDR1 is LNHDA, CDR2 SQIVND (reference sequence). This CDR3 contains 14 residues. The CDR3 spells CASSIGGRGTEAFF. As DNA, the CDR3 is TGTGCCAGTAGTATAGGAGGCAGGGGGACTGAAGCTTTCTTT.

This clonotype showed up many times. The chain joins TRBV15 to TRBJ2-7; D not resolved. V dropped 0 bases and J dropped 3 bases, with 12 bases sitting between them. Germline V gene sequence: CDR1 LNHNV, CDR2 YYDKDF (reference sequence). The CDR3 runs to 15 residues. The CDR3 DNA sequence: TGTGCCACCAGCAGAGAAGGGTCAAAAGGCTACGAGCAGTACTTC. This sequence encodes CATSREGSKGYEQYF.